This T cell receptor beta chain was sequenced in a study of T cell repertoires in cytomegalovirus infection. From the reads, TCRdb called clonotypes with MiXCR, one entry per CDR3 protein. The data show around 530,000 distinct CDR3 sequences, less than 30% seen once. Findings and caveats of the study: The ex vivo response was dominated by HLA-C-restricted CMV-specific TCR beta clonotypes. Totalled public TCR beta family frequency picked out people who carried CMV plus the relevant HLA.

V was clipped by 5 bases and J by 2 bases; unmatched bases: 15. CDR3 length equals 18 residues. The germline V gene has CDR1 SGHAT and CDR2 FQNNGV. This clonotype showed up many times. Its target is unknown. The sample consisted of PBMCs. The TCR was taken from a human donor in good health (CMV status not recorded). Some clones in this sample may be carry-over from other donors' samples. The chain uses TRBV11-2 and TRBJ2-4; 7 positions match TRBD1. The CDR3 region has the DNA TGTGCCAGCAGCCCGACCTTTAGGGGGCCGCAGACCAAAAACATTCAGTACTTC. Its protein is CASSPTFRGPQTKNIQYF.